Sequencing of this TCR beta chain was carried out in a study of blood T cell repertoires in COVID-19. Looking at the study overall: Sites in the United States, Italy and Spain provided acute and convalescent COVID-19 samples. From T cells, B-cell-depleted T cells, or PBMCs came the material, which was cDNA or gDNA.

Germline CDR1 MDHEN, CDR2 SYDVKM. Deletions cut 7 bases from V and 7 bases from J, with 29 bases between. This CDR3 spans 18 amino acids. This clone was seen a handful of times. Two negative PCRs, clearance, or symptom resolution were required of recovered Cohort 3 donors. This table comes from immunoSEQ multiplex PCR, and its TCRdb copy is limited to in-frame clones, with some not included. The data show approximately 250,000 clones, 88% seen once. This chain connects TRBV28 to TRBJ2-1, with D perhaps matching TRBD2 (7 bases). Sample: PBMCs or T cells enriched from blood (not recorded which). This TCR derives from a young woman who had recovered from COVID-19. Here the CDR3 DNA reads TGTGCCAGCACCCCCCGATATCGACGGGGGGCCTTGAGAAATGAGCAGTTCTTC. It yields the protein CASTPRYRRGALRNEQFF.